This TCR beta chain was sequenced for a study of shared clonotypes between healthy human individuals. Overall study context: Three CD4 naive, three CD4 memory, two CD8 naive and one CD8 memory plate were used per donor.

General study points: Owing to a small donor count, the genetic and exposure-history diversity represented was limited.

Measured with immunoSEQ multiplex PCR; TCRdb has only the in-frame clones, and not every one. The sample holds around 940,000 clones; approximately 80% are singletons and the top ten take over 1.3%. CDR1 and CDR2 from the germline V gene are MDHEN and SYDVKM. This CDR3 is built from 14 residues. The V and J ends lost 7 bases and 3 bases, in that order; junction bases with no gene match: 8. For this clone: What it binds is unknown.

Input material: memory CD4+ T cells sorted from blood. Specified subset: CD45RA-negative fraction. This sequence was found in a man aged 18 to 30 in good health. The chain combines TRBV28 with TRBJ1-1, with 7 bases matching TRBD1. The CDR3 DNA follows: TGTGCCAGCACCAAAGACAGGGCGGACACTGAAGCTTTCTTT. Amino acid sequence: CASTKDRADTEAFF.